The 25 T cell receptor beta chains below come from one sample, sequenced in a study of cytomegalovirus exposure and HLA in healthy donors. 13 Jbeta primers and 60 Vbeta primers were used for the PCR. Here immunoSEQ multiplex PCR was the method, and the copy in TCRdb shows in-frame clones only, minus some. The table lists 240,000 or so clones, about 81% of them singletons. The sample taken for sequencing was PBMCs. Receptors originate from a woman aged 55-70 years in good health and CMV-seropositive.

This chain connects TRBV9 to TRBJ2-3; TRBD2 aligns across 10 bases. CDR3 size: 17 residues. Trimming removed 0 bases from V and 5 bases from J; junction bases left unmatched: 9. Germline loops: CDR1 SGDLS, CDR2 YYNGEE. In DNA form, the CDR3 reads TGTGCCAGCAGCGTAGCCCTGCTAGCGGGAGAGTTAGATACGCAGTATTTT. It is translated as CASSVALLAGELDTQYF. Full variable domain (remainder filled in from reference TRBV9 and TRBJ2-3): DSGVTQTPKHLITATGQRVTLRCSPRSGDLSVYWYQQSLDQGLQFLIQYYNGEERAKGNILERFSAQQFPDLHSELNLSSLELGDSALYFCASSVALLAGELDTQYFGPGTRLTVL.

This chain connects TRBV9 to TRBJ2-3; 7 bases match TRBD1. V gave up 3 bases and J gave up 6 bases; unmatched junction bases: 10. CDR1 SGDLS and CDR2 YYNGEE come from the germline V gene. CDR3 length equals 15 residues. The CDR3 DNA is TGTGCCAGCAGCGCGACGACAGGGCTTGTTGATACGCAGTATTTT. Protein: CASSATTGLVDTQYF.

As DNA, the CDR3 is TGCGCCAGCAGTGAGTCTGCTCAGGTGAACTATGGCTACACCTTC. Protein product: CASSESAQVNYGYTF. The gene calls are TRBV10-2 and TRBJ1-2; D is uncertain. Looked up from germline, CDR1 is WSHSY and CDR2 is SAAADI. This CDR3 comprises 15 residues. Trimming took off 0 bases at V and 2 bases at J, with 10 bases between the two ends.

This clone appeared once. The rearrangement uses TRBV12-5 and TRBJ1-1, with a weak D call TRBD1 (5 bases). CDR3 size: 14 residues. Germline loops: CDR1 LGHNT, CDR2 FRNRAP. V was pared by 6 bases and J by 0 bases, with 11 bases between. The CDR3 DNA sequence: TGTGCTAGTGGAGGGGTCAGACTGAACACTGAAGCTTTCTTT. This encodes CASGGVRLNTEAFF.

V gene TRBV10-3 combines with J gene TRBJ2-5; 7 nucleotides match TRBD2. Trimming at V came to 11 bases and at J to 3 bases, leaving 18 bases not matched to a gene. Germline V gene data show CDR1 as ENHRY and CDR2 as SYGVKD. This CDR3 has 16 residues. In nucleotides, the CDR3 is TGTGCCGCCAGAGGAGGGGCGGGAGAGAGTGAAGAGACCCAGTACTTC. Protein sequence: CAARGGAGESEETQYF.

The chain combines TRBV15 with TRBJ2-3; D perhaps matches TRBD2 (5 bases). The CDR3 spans 12 residues. The V gene's germline CDR1 is LNHNV and CDR2 YYDKDF (reference sequence). Deletions cut 0 bases from V and 11 bases from J, with 9 bases between. Here the CDR3 DNA reads TGTGCCACCAGCAGAGATCAAGCGGTGCAGTATTTT. Amino acid sequence: CATSRDQAVQYF.

V is TRBV7-3 and J is TRBJ1-5; D might be TRBD1 (5 bases). Between the trimmed V and J ends, which lost 2 bases and 9 bases, there was a span of 11 bases. This CDR3 spans 13 amino acids. The V gene's germline CDR1 is SGHTA and CDR2 FQGTGA. The CDR3 coding sequence is TGTGCCAGCAGCTTAGAGGCAGGGCGGCCCCAGCATTTT. Its protein is CASSLEAGRPQHF.

Here the CDR3 DNA reads TGTGCCTGTCACCTTACAGGGCGGTCCTATAATTCACCCCTCCACTTT. It is translated as CACHLTGRSYNSPLHF. The chain carries TRBV30 and TRBJ1-6, with D possibly matching TRBD1 (6 bases). The CDR3 is made up of 16 amino acids. Germline CDR1 reads GTSNPN; CDR2 reads SVGIG (reference sequence). The ends were cut back, 6 bases at V and 1 base at J, with 16 bases in the middle. Full variable domain (remainder filled in from reference TRBV30 and TRBJ1-6): SQTIHQWPATLVQPVGSPLSLECTVEGTSNPNLYWYRQAAGRGLQLLFYSVGIGQISSEVPQNLSASRPQDRQFILSSKKLLLSDSGFYLCACHLTGRSYNSPLHFGNGTRLTVT.

The genes are TRBV9 and TRBJ1-4; D uncertain. This CDR3 spans 14 amino acids. In germline, CDR1 is SGDLS, CDR2 YYNGEE. Trimming cost V 2 bases and J 1 base, with 6 bases left between them. The CDR3 here is CASSVHGTNEKLFF. DNA for the CDR3: TGTGCCAGCAGCGTGCACGGAACTAATGAAAAACTGTTTTTT. The variable domain in full, completed from reference TRBV9 and TRBJ1-4, reads DSGVTQTPKHLITATGQRVTLRCSPRSGDLSVYWYQQSLDQGLQFLIQYYNGEERAKGNILERFSAQQFPDLHSELNLSSLELGDSALYFCASSVHGTNEKLFFGSGTQLSVL.

In nucleotides, the CDR3 is TGTGCCAGCTCATCACGACTTCCGGGGGCTGAAGCTTTCTTT. It is translated as CASSSRLPGAEAFF. This chain joins TRBV18 and TRBJ1-1; TRBD1 might be the D (5 bases). CDR1 is KGHSH and CDR2 is LQKENI in the germline V gene. The CDR3 sequence is 14 residues long. V was clipped by 5 bases and J by 6 bases, with 16 bases between them.

The rearrangement uses TRBV19 and TRBJ2-3, with D perhaps TRBD1 (7 bases). This CDR3 has 16 amino acids. Germline-derived CDR1 and CDR2 are LNHDA and SQIVND (reference sequence). V was trimmed by 1 base and J by 3 bases, leaving 14 bases between them. CDR3 loop: CASSIAGGRTTDTQYF. The CDR3 DNA reads TGTGCCAGTAGTATAGCAGGGGGGAGAACAACAGATACGCAGTATTTT.

This clone appeared a few times. The V call is TRBV28, the J call TRBJ2-1, with D perhaps TRBD1 (7 bases). Germline loops: CDR1 MDHEN, CDR2 SYDVKM. The CDR3 contains 14 residues. The V gene lost 5 bases and the J gene lost 1 base, with 9 bases spanning the gap. CDR3 in amino acids: CASSPGGSYNEQFF. The CDR3 bases are TGTGCCAGCAGTCCAGGGGGGTCCTACAATGAGCAGTTCTTC.

J is TRBJ1-2 and V is TRBV5-6, with 12 bases aligning to TRBD1. Germline trimming cut 7 bases from V and 8 bases from J; bases unmatched to any gene: 18. Per the germline V gene, CDR1 is SGHDT and CDR2 is YYEEEE. CDR3 length: 17 amino acids. CDR3: CASLKGSLRDRGLGYTF. For the CDR3, the DNA is TGTGCCAGCCTCAAGGGGAGTCTTCGGGACAGGGGGCTAGGCTACACCTTC.

The chain combines TRBV5-6 with TRBJ2-1; D gene ambiguous. This CDR3 has 11 residues. Germline V gene data show CDR1 as SGHDT and CDR2 as YYEEEE. V was shortened by 2 bases and J by 10 bases, with 7 bases between the two germline ends. CDR3 protein: CASSLQKEQFF. CDR3 bases: TGTGCCAGCAGCTTACAGAAGGAGCAGTTCTTC.

This chain links TRBV7-9 with TRBJ2-5; TRBD2 aligns across 7 bases. Germline V CDR1 and CDR2: SEHNR, FQNEAQ (reference sequence). V dropped 5 bases and J dropped 5; count of bases not matched to a gene: 5. This CDR3 is built from 13 residues. CDR3 DNA: TGTGCCAGCAGCCGTGGACTAGTCGAGACCCAGTACTTC. Encoded protein: CASSRGLVETQYF.

This chain joins TRBV28 and TRBJ1-2, with D uncertain. Germline CDR1 and CDR2: MDHEN and SYDVKM. The CDR3 covers 14 residues. V lost 5 bases to trimming and J lost 4 bases, with 14 bases between them. CDR3 in DNA: TGTGCCAGCAGTGTCGGACGGACTACCTATGGCTACACCTTC. As protein: CASSVGRTTYGYTF.

The V call is TRBV19, the J call TRBJ2-3, with D possibly being TRBD2 (5 bases). The V end was cut by 5 bases, the J end by 2 bases, with 17 bases between. The CDR3 is 16 residues long. Germline loops: CDR1 LNHDA, CDR2 SQIVND (reference sequence). As DNA, the CDR3 is TGTGCCAGTAGTGTGGGATATAGCGTACACACAGATACGCAGTATTTT. This gives the protein CASSVGYSVHTDTQYF.

As to this clone: Within the sample, other DNA sequences also encode this same CDR3. The chain uses TRBV5-5 and TRBJ1-1; D remains ambiguous. The CDR3 is 12 residues long. Deletions cut 2 bases from V and 3 bases from J, with 5 bases between. In germline, CDR1 is SGHKS, CDR2 YYEKEE (reference sequence). The CDR3 loop reads CASSFRDTEAFF. The CDR3 bases are TGTGCCAGCAGCTTCCGGGACACTGAAGCTTTCTTT.

J is TRBJ1-2 and V is TRBV20-1, with 7 bases aligning to TRBD1. The CDR3 consists of 11 residues. Germline V gives CDR1 DFQATT, CDR2 SNEGSKA (reference sequence). Trimming removed 5 bases from V and 5 bases from J; junction bases left unmatched: 2. CDR3 DNA: TGCAGTGCTCAGGGGGGATATGGCTACACCTTC. Its protein is CSAQGGYGYTF.

This clone was observed a single time. This chain uses TRBV9 with TRBJ2-7, with D maybe TRBD1 (6 bases). The CDR3 length is 14 residues. V dropped 0 bases and J dropped 3 bases, with 10 bases sitting between them. The germline V gene has CDR1 SGDLS and CDR2 YYNGEE. The DNA for the CDR3 is TGTGCCAGCAGCGTAGAAGGGGGAATCTACGAGCAGTACTTC. The encoded protein is CASSVEGGIYEQYF.

The chain is built from TRBV30 and TRBJ1-6; 8 bases fit TRBD1. Germline V gene lookup returns CDR1 GTSNPN and CDR2 SVGIG (reference sequence). The CDR3 totals 13 residues. V lost 0 bases and J lost 10; bases outside the gene matches: 2. CDR3 residues: CAWSVDRESPLHF. CDR3 coding DNA: TGTGCCTGGAGTGTGGACAGGGAGTCACCCCTCCACTTT.

V usage is TRBV18 and J usage is TRBJ2-2; D gene uncertain. Germline lookup yields CDR1 KGHSH and CDR2 LQKENI. CDR3 length equals 14 residues. Trimming pared 1 base from V and 6 bases from J, leaving 9 bases between. The CDR3 coding sequence is TGTGCCAGCTCACCACGAGAAGTACCCGGGGAGCTGTTTTTT. Its protein is CASSPREVPGELFF.

The chain links TRBV5-4 to TRBJ2-5; the match to TRBD2 covers 7 bases. Germline V lookup: CDR1 SGHNT, CDR2 YYREEE (reference sequence). V was clipped by 0 bases and J by 4 bases; unmatched bases: 6. The CDR3 contains 15 residues. CDR3 DNA sequence: TGTGCCAGCAGCTTGGCTGGGGGGGAGCGAGAGACCCAGTACTTC. This translates into CASSLAGGERETQYF.

The chain employs TRBV29-1 and TRBJ2-3, with TRBD2 identical over 11 bases. The germline V gene encodes CDR1 SQVTM and CDR2 ANQGSEA. The junction had 8 bases not matched to a gene; V was cut back by 4 bases and J by 2 bases. The CDR3 sequence is 16 residues long. The chain's CDR3 is CSVADVAGGITDTQYF. Written as DNA, the CDR3 is TGCAGCGTTGCGGACGTAGCGGGAGGGATCACAGATACGCAGTATTTT.

This clone turned up a few times. The chain recombines TRBV6-5 with TRBJ2-2; a weak D match, TRBD2 (5 bases). Trimming left V 5 bases short and J 5 bases short, with 15 bases between. The CDR3 totals 15 residues. The germline V gene has CDR1 MNHEY and CDR2 SVGAGI. This CDR3 is CASSPGNRVTGELFF. The CDR3 nucleotides read TGTGCCAGCAGTCCGGGAAATAGAGTAACCGGGGAGCTGTTTTTT.